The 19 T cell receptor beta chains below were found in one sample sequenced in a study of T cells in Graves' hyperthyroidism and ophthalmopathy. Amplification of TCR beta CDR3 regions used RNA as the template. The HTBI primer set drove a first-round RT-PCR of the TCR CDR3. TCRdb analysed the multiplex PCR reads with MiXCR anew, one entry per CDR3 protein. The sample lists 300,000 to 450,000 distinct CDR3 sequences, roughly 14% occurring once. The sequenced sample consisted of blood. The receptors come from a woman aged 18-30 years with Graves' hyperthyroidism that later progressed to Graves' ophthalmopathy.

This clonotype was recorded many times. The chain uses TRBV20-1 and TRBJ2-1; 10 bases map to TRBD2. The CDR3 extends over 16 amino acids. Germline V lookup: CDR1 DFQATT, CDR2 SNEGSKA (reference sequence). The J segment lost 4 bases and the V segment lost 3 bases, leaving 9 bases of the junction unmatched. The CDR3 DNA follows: TGCAGTGCTAGTATCAATAGCGGGAGGAAGTACAATGAGCAGTTCTTC. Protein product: CSASINSGRKYNEQFF.

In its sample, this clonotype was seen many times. This chain's CDR3 is CASSQDWRTGEGETQYF. The CDR3 DNA reads TGTGCCAGCAGCCAAGATTGGCGGACAGGGGAGGGAGAGACCCAGTACTTC. V and J are TRBV3-1 and TRBJ2-5, with 9 positions matching TRBD1. CDR1 is LGHDT, CDR2 YNNKEL, per germline (reference sequence). V gave up 0 bases and J gave up 4 bases; unmatched junction bases: 9. The CDR3 has 17 amino acids.

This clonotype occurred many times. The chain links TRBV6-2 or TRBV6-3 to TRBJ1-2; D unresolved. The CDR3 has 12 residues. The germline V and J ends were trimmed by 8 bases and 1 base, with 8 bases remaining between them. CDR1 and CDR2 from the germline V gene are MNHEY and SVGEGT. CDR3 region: CASQEGNYGYTF. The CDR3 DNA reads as TGTGCCAGCCAGGAGGGTAACTATGGCTACACCTTC.

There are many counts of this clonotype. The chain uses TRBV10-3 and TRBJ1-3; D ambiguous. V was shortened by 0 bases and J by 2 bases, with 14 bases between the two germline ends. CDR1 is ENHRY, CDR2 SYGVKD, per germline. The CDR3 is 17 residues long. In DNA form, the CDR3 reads TGTGCCATCAGTGAGTCTCGGAACGGACCAACTGGAAACACCATATATTTT. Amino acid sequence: CAISESRNGPTGNTIYF.

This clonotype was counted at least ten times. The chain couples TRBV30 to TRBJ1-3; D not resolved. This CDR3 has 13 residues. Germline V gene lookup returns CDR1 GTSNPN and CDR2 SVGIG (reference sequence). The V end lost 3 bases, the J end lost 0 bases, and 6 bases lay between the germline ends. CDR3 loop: CAWSFSSGNTIYF. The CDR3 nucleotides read TGTGCCTGGAGCTTCAGCTCTGGAAACACCATATATTTT.

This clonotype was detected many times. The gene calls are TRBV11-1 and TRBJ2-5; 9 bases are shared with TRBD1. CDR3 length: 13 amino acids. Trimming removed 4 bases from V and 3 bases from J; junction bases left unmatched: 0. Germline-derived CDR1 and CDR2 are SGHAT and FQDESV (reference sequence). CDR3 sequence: CASSWTGEETQYF. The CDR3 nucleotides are TGTGCCAGCAGCTGGACAGGGGAAGAGACCCAGTACTTC.

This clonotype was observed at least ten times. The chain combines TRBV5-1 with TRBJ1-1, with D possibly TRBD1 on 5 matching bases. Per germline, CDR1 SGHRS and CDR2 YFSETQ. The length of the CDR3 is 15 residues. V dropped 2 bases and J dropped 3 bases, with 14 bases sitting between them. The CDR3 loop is CASSFPGQGHTEAFF. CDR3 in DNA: TGCGCCAGCAGCTTCCCTGGACAAGGGCACACTGAAGCTTTCTTT.

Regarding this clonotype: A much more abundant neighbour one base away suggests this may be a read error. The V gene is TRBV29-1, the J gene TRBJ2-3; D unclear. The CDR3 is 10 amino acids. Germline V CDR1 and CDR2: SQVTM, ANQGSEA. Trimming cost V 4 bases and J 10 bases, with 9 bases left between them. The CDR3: CSVATDAQYF. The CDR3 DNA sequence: TGCAGCGTTGCTACGGATGCGCAGTATTTT.

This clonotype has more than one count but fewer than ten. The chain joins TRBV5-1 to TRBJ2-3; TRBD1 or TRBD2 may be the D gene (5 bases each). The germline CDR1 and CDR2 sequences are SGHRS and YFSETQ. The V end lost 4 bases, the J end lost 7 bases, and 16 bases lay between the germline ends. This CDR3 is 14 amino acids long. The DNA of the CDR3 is TGCGCCAGCAGCCTCGGGACGACGAGGTATACGCAGTATTTT. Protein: CASSLGTTRYTQYF.

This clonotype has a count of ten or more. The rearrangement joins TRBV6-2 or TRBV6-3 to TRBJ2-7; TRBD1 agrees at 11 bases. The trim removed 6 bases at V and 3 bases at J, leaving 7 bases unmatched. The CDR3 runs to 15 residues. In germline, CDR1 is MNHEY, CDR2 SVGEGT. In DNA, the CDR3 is TGTGCCAGCAGCCGCGGGACAGGGGGTTTCTACGAGCAGTACTTC. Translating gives CASSRGTGGFYEQYF.

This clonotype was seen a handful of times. The CDR3: CASRARTGGYNEQFF. CDR3 in DNA: TGTGCCAGCAGGGCTCGAACGGGAGGATACAATGAGCAGTTCTTC. The chain combines TRBV2 with TRBJ2-1; 7 bases fit TRBD2. With 6 bases clipped from V and 4 bases from J, the junction kept 9 bases outside the gene matches. CDR1 SNHLY and CDR2 FYNNEI come from the germline V gene. The CDR3 consists of 15 residues.

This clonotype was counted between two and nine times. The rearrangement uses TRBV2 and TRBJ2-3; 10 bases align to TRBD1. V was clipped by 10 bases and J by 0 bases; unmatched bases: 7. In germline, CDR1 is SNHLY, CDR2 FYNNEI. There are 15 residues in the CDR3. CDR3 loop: CATEGTGASTDTQYF. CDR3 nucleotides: TGTGCCACCGAGGGGACAGGGGCCAGCACAGATACGCAGTATTTT.

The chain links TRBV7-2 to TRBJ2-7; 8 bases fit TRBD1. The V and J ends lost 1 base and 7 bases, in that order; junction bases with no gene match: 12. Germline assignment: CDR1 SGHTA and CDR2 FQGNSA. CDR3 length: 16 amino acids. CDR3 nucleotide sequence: TGTGCCAGCAGCTTAGTCGTTACCGGGACAGGCGGAGAGCAGTACTTC. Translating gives CASSLVVTGTGGEQYF.

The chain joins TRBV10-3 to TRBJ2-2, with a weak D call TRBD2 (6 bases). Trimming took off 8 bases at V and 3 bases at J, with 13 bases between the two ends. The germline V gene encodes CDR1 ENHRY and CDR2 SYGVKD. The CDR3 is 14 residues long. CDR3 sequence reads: CAIQEGGYTGELFF. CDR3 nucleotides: TGTGCCATCCAGGAGGGAGGTTACACCGGGGAGCTGTTTTTT.

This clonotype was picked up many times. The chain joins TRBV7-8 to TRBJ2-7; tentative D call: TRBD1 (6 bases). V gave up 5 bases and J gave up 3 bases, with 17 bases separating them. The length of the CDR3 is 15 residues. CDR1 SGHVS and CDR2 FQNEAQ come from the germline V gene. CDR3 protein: CASSGKGTSYYEQYF. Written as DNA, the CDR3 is TGTGCCAGCAGCGGAAAAGGGACATCGTACTACGAGCAGTACTTC.

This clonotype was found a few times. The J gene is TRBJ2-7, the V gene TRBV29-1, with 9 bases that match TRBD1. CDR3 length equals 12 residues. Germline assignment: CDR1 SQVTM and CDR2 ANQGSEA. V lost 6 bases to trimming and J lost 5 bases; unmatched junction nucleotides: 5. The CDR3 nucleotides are TGCAGCGTAAACAGGGGGCCCAACGAGCAGTACTTC. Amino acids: CSVNRGPNEQYF.

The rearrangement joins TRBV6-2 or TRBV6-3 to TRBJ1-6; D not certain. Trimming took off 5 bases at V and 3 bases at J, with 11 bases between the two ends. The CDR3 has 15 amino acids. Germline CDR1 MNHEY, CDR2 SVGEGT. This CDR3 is CASSGVWGYNSPLHF. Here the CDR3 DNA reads TGTGCCAGCAGTGGGGTCTGGGGCTATAATTCACCCCTCCACTTT.

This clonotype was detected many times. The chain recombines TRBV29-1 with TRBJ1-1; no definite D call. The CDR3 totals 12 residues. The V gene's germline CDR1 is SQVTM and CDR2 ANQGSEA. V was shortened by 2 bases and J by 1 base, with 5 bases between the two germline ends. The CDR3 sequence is CSVEIANTEAFF. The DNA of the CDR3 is TGCAGCGTTGAAATAGCGAACACTGAAGCTTTCTTT.

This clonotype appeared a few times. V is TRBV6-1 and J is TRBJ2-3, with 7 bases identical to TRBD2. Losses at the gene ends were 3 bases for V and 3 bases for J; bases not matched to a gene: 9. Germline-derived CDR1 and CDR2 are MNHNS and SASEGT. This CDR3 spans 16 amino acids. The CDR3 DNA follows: TGTGCCAGCAGTGAGGGAGGGACCATCCTTACAGATACGCAGTATTTT. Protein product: CASSEGGTILTDTQYF.